This TCR beta chain comes out of a study of OX40 agonist ivuxolimab in advanced cancers. Overall study context: Ivuxolimab, which patients received intravenously every 2 weeks, was dosed at 0.01 to 10 mg/kg. Males comprised approximately 84% of the group, whose mean age was approximately 60 years (range 23 to 79). Overall study findings and caveats: The mean number of expanded clones was higher in CD8+ T cells than in CD4+.

Regarding this clone: Its target is not known.

Germline CDR1 and CDR2: SEHNR and FQNEAQ (reference sequence). The ends were cut back, 0 bases at V and 8 bases at J, with 17 bases in the middle. The CDR3 covers 16 residues. TCRdb keeps only in-frame clones here, not all; method: immunoSEQ multiplex PCR. The table records around 56,000 clones, 88% of them present only once. Patients had blood sampled at baseline and again on cycle 4 day 1 and cycle 7 day 1. Sequences were derived from CD4+ or CD8+ T cells sorted from blood, sampled in a trial of the OX40 agonist ivuxolimab. The V gene is TRBV7-9, the J gene TRBJ2-1; the D gene is possibly TRBD1 (5 bases). This TCR was recovered from an adult with an advanced solid tumor such as melanoma, head and neck, liver or kidney cancer. The CDR3 is CASSLAQGQRGDEQFF. The CDR3, as DNA: TGTGCCAGCAGCTTAGCGCAGGGCCAGAGAGGAGATGAGCAGTTCTTC.